The clone carrying this TCR beta chain was seen just once. This entry comes from a study of blood T cell repertoires in COVID-19. V was cut by 4 bases and J by 5 bases, with 10 bases left in between. The CDR3 contains 12 residues. From germline, CDR1 is SGHKS and CDR2 YYEKEE (reference sequence). In the original analysis: Reference gene primers were amplified, and this amplification served to estimate nucleated cell counts. Method: immunoSEQ multiplex PCR; TCRdb's copy keeps in-frame clones and lacks some. V and J calls and clone size are those listed in that table; D and trimming were worked out from the DNA. Here the sample spans about 85,000 clones, approximately 90% being singletons.

This rearrangement joins TRBV5-5 to TRBJ2-7; a possible D gene is TRBD2 (5 bases). The sequence came from a man aged 45-65 years with acute or convalescent COVID-19. The sample taken for sequencing was peripheral blood. CDR3 sequence: CASSITRDEQYF. CDR3 DNA: TGTGCCAGCAGCATTACTAGGGACGAGCAGTACTTC.